These T cell receptor beta chains were read from a single sample in a study of shared clonotypes between healthy human individuals. Assay used: immunoSEQ multiplex PCR; TCRdb lists only in-frame clones, some missing. Of a few million clones in the sample, around nine tenths are singletons; the top ten hold 0.14%. Sequenced sample: naive CD4+ T cells sorted from blood. These receptors were collected from a man younger than 35 in good health. Each CDR3 is given without its conserved first and last residue. Each record gives: D gene, J gene, CDR3 length, clone size, V gene, CDR3 protein. The D gene is left open where the match is weak. Clone size, where shown, is once, few, many, or a class for clones that have expanded.

.,TRBJ2-7,13,.,TRBV18,ASSPGRGQHYEQY
.,TRBJ2-2,11,.,TRBV19,ASSRQNTGELF
.,TRBJ2-1,11,.,TRBV10-1,ASSGISYNEQF
.,TRBJ2-1,12,.,TRBV5-1,ASSLMGSGNEQF
TRBD2,TRBJ2-2,14,.,TRBV30,AWGPSGRGNTGELF
TRBD1,TRBJ2-7,13,.,TRBV18,ASSHGQGSSYEQY
.,TRBJ2-7,9,once,TRBV6-9,AVSFTYEQY
TRBD2,TRBJ2-7,11,.,TRBV28,ASSSGGGPGQY
TRBD2,TRBJ2-5,14,.,TRBV5-1,ASSLGERGAQETQY
.,TRBJ1-2,13,.,TRBV5-1,ASSISLNSFYGYT
TRBD1,TRBJ2-2,13,.,TRBV5-4,ASSPRDRNTGELF
TRBD2,TRBJ2-3,11,once,TRBV6-1,ASSEGLVDTQY
.,TRBJ1-3,13,.,TRBV5-4,ASSAGPLSGNTIY
.,TRBJ1-2,11,few,TRBV30,AWSGGQGYGYT
TRBD1,TRBJ1-4,13,.,TRBV19,ASSPRTGIGEKLF
.,TRBJ1-5,12,.,TRBV4-1,ASSQREGFQPQH
.,TRBJ2-3,14,once,TRBV7-8,ASSSQGSSPSDTQY
TRBD1,TRBJ1-5,11,few,TRBV30,AWATGGSQPQH
.,TRBJ2-3,16,.,TRBV11-2,ASSLSGGLYRGADTQY
.,TRBJ1-3,11,once,TRBV4-3,ASSQDIPRTIY
.,TRBJ2-3,10,.,TRBV25-1,ASSVVPDTQY
TRBD1,TRBJ1-5,16,once,TRBV6-1,ASSATTGGVKGNQPQH
TRBD1,TRBJ1-2,16,.,TRBV5-6,ASSVNHRDRRYNYGYT
TRBD1,TRBJ1-5,11,.,TRBV19,ASSIYRGRPQH
.,TRBJ2-1,10,.,TRBV4-1,ASSDTYNEQF
.,TRBJ1-6,13,.,TRBV5-1,ASSLDNSYNSPLH
TRBD1,TRBJ1-5,14,.,TRBV9,ASSAATGGEGQPQH
TRBD2,TRBJ2-5,15,.,TRBV4-1,ASSQDSGGGRQETQY
.,TRBJ1-5,10,.,TRBV5-4,ATSVGNQPQH
.,TRBJ1-6,13,.,TRBV5-1,ASSYLTGNGSPLH
.,TRBJ2-1,14,.,TRBV9,ASSLLQGNFYNEQF
TRBD1,TRBJ1-2,12,.,TRBV18,ASSSADRGRPYT
TRBD1,TRBJ1-6,10,.,TRBV15,ATSRDRGPLH
.,TRBJ1-2,9,once,TRBV10-3,ANSGEYGYT
.,TRBJ2-1,15,once,TRBV4-1,ASSQESHPDNYNEQF
.,TRBJ1-2,12,.,TRBV7-2,ASSLEPGNYGYT
.,TRBJ2-1,15,.,TRBV30,AWNRPKTTWVNNEQF
.,TRBJ1-5,14,.,TRBV19,ASSIWGASESQPQH
.,TRBJ1-5,13,.,TRBV30,AWSAGPGLGQPQH
TRBD2,TRBJ2-5,13,.,TRBV2,ASKGLAGGQETQY
TRBD2,TRBJ2-1,15,.,TRBV9,ASSVGRTSGGFHEQF
.,TRBJ1-1,14,.,TRBV5-1,ASSLKDRTSGTEAF
TRBD1,TRBJ1-5,13,.,TRBV6-5,ASRFGTGGNQPQH
.,TRBJ1-6,10,.,TRBV11-2,ASSLHNSPLH
TRBD1,TRBJ1-5,11,.,TRBV2,ASSSSTGLPQH
.,TRBJ1-1,13,.,TRBV7-9,ASSASRGGGTEAF
.,TRBJ2-1,11,once,TRBV5-1,ASSLAGASVPF
.,TRBJ2-7,9,.,TRBV10-1,ARWKSYEQY
TRBD1,TRBJ1-6,19,.,TRBV2,ASSESPPVDRADRGESPLH
TRBD2,TRBJ2-7,13,once,TRBV7-2,ASSPGTSATYEQY
TRBD1,TRBJ1-6,10,.,TRBV27,ASRGQSSPLH
TRBD2,TRBJ2-7,12,.,TRBV19,ASSVTSGRYEQY
.,TRBJ1-1,11,.,TRBV18,ASSMGERREAF
.,TRBJ2-2,14,.,TRBV7-9,ASSLVWVGNTGELF
.,TRBJ2-3,13,.,TRBV7-9,ASSPLLVVTDTQY
.,TRBJ1-5,13,.,TRBV7-2,ASSLAGRGKQPQH